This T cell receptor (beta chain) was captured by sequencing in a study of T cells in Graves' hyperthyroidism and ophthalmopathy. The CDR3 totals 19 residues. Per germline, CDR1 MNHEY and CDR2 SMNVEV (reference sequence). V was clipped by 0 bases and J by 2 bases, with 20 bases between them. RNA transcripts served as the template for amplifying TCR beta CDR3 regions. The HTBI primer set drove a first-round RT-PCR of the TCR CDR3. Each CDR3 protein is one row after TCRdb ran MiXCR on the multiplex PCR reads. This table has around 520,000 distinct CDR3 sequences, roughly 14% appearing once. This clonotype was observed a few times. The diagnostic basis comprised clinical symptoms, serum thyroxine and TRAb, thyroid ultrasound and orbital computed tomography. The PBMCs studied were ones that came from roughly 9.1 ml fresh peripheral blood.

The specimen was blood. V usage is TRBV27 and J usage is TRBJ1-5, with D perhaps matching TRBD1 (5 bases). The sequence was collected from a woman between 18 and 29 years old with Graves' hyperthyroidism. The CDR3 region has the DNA TGTGCCAGCAGTTTATCGCCCGGGACTTCCCTAGCCGGCAATCAGCCCCAGCATTTT. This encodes CASSLSPGTSLAGNQPQHF.